Here is one T cell receptor (beta chain) with its context. The CDR3 extends 3 residues past the end of the read, so its final part is completed from the germline J gene. This sample was taken from a study of T cells in women clearing cervical HPV infection. Clones were read by immunoSEQ multiplex PCR, and TCRdb kept only the in-frame ones, dropping some. Recorded for this sample: around 38,000 clones. The CDR3 is 13 residues long. CDR1 and CDR2 from the germline V gene are MDHEN and SYDVKM. Sequencing was performed on blood buffy coat. The chain uses TRBV28 and TRBJ1-2; 11 nucleotides line up with TRBD1. The TCR was taken from a woman between 18 and 70 years old with a cervical HPV16 infection that either progressed to CIN3+ or cleared (not recorded which). The covered CDR3 bases are TGTGCCAGCAGTCGGACAGGGGGCAAGGGC. This codes for CASSRTGGKG. In full, the CDR3 reads CASSRTGGKGYTF.